These 20 T cell receptor beta chains originate from one sample sequenced in a study of cytomegalovirus exposure and HLA in healthy donors. The PCR was carried out with 60 Vbeta primers and 13 Jbeta primers. TCRdb's table, derived via immunoSEQ multiplex PCR, lists solely in-frame clones and lacks some. The data show approximately 220,000 clones, just over 75% seen once. Sequencing was performed on PBMCs. Source of these receptors: a man younger than 35 in good health and CMV-seronegative.

The chain joins TRBV27 to TRBJ2-3; unclear D gene. V lost 6 bases to trimming and J lost 0 bases, with 16 bases between them. The CDR3 length is 16 residues. The germline V gene has CDR1 MNHEY and CDR2 SMNVEV (reference sequence). The CDR3 DNA reads as TGTGCCAGCAGCCCTCCGGCAGGTTTTAGCACAGATACGCAGTATTTT. Encoded protein: CASSPPAGFSTDTQYF.

J is TRBJ2-1 and V is TRBV18, with 12 positions matching TRBD2. Germline V lookup: CDR1 KGHSH, CDR2 LQKENI. The CDR3 is 13 residues long. V was clipped by 3 bases and J by 10 bases; unmatched bases: 1. The CDR3 nucleotides are TGTGCCAGCTCACCCGGACTAGCGGGAGAGCAGTTCTTC. Residues: CASSPGLAGEQFF.

DNA of the CDR3: TGCGCCAGCAGCTTGGAGCCGGGACAGGCTCACCTGGGGCAGTACTTC. As protein: CASSLEPGQAHLGQYF. The rearrangement uses TRBV5-1 and TRBJ2-7; the match to TRBD1 covers 8 bases. Germline V lookup: CDR1 SGHRS, CDR2 YFSETQ. This CDR3 has 16 amino acids. V lost 0 bases, J lost 9 bases, and 14 bases stayed unmatched.

The rearrangement joins TRBV11-3 to TRBJ2-5; 7 bases map to TRBD2. This CDR3 has 17 residues. CDR1 and CDR2 (germline): SGHNT, YENEEA. The junction had 8 bases not matched to a gene; V was cut back by 0 bases and J by 1 base. In DNA form, the CDR3 reads TGTGCCAGCAGCTTAGATAGAGTGGCTAGCGGCCAAGAGACCCAGTACTTC. As protein: CASSLDRVASGQETQYF.

The V and J genes are TRBV19 and TRBJ2-2; TRBD1 aligns across 7 bases. The CDR3 is 17 residues long. In germline, CDR1 is LNHDA, CDR2 SQIVND (reference sequence). Unmatched junction bases numbered 14, after V lost 5 bases and J lost 5 bases. DNA for the CDR3: TGTGCCAGTAGTCCGACCGGACAGGTTGGAAGGACCGGGGAGCTGTTTTTT. It yields the protein CASSPTGQVGRTGELFF.

V is TRBV4-1 and J is TRBJ1-1; D remains ambiguous. This CDR3 is 13 amino acids long. From germline, CDR1 is MGHRA and CDR2 YSYEKL. Deletions cut 1 base from V and 6 bases from J, with 9 bases between. The CDR3 sequence: CASSQVATSEAFF. In DNA, the CDR3 is TGCGCCAGCAGCCAAGTGGCGACTTCTGAAGCTTTCTTT.

The chain couples TRBV5-1 to TRBJ1-2, with 9 bases fitting TRBD1. Germline V gene lookup returns CDR1 SGHRS and CDR2 YFSETQ. CDR3 length: 16 amino acids. V trimming: 4 bases; J trimming: 6 bases; junction bases outside the gene matches: 13. The CDR3 DNA follows: TGCGCCAGCAGCCTGGCTACTGAGACAGGGGGGCATGGCTACACCTTC. Translated: CASSLATETGGHGYTF.

The gene calls are TRBV6-5 and TRBJ1-2, with 9 nucleotides matching TRBD1. The germline V gene encodes CDR1 MNHEY and CDR2 SVGAGI. V gave up 0 bases and J gave up 7 bases; unmatched junction bases: 6. CDR3 length: 15 amino acids. DNA for the CDR3: TGTGCCAGCAGTTACTCTACGGGACAGGGCTTTGGCTACACCTTC. It encodes CASSYSTGQGFGYTF.

The genes are TRBV5-1 and TRBJ2-2, with D tentatively TRBD1 (5 bases). CDR1 and CDR2 (germline): SGHRS, YFSETQ. The V gene lost 2 bases and the J gene lost 0 bases, with 8 bases spanning the gap. The CDR3 covers 15 residues. As DNA, the CDR3 is TGCGCCAGCAGCTTTGGACAAACGAACACCGGGGAGCTGTTTTTT. Translation: CASSFGQTNTGELFF.

Details on this clone: At one of its ends the junction is not consistent with the germline gene, which may arise from a read error. The chain recombines TRBV4-1 with TRBJ2-7, with a tentative D call TRBD2 (6 bases). Germline CDR1 is MGHRA and CDR2 is YSYEKL. The CDR3 is 15 amino acids. The CDR3 DNA follows: TGCGCCAGCAGCCAGGCTAGCGACAGCTCCTGCGAGCAGTACTTC. Its protein product is CASSQASDSSCEQYF.

As to this clone: Germline is not matched at one junction end, which may reflect a read error. This chain uses TRBV7-9 with TRBJ2-1; possibly TRBD2 for D (6 bases). The CDR3 consists of 15 residues. Germline V gene data show CDR1 as SEHNR and CDR2 as FQNEAQ (reference sequence). CDR3 in amino acids: CSSSLDRLIRGLKFF. CDR3 bases: TGTTCCAGCAGCTTGGATCGTCTTATCCGGGGGTTGAAGTTCTTC.

This clone has just a few counts. The chain joins TRBV6-5 to TRBJ2-7, with 7 bases matching TRBD1. Germline V gene lookup returns CDR1 MNHEY and CDR2 SVGAGI. CDR3 length: 15 residues. J gave up 2 bases and V 0 bases, and 4 bases lay outside the gene matches. In DNA form, the CDR3 reads TGTGCCAGCAGTTACTCCTCGGGACAGACCTACGAGCAGTACTTC. It translates to CASSYSSGQTYEQYF.

This chain uses TRBV7-8 with TRBJ2-3; TRBD1 agrees at 7 bases. The CDR3 runs 14 residues. With V trimmed by 0 bases and J by 4 bases, 1 base remained unmatched. CDR1 and CDR2 (germline): SGHVS, FQNEAQ. CDR3 nucleotide sequence: TGTGCCAGCAGCTTAGCGGGACAGTCAGATACGCAGTATTTT. Amino acids: CASSLAGQSDTQYF.

The chain has TRBV4-1 and TRBJ1-5; 8 positions agree with TRBD1. Germline-derived CDR1 and CDR2 are MGHRA and YSYEKL. The CDR3 consists of 16 residues. The V gene end was trimmed by 3 bases and the J gene end by 4 bases; junction bases not matched to a gene: 8. This CDR3 is CASSHTFRGQNQPQHF. The CDR3 region has the DNA TGCGCCAGCAGCCATACCTTCAGGGGGCAAAATCAGCCCCAGCATTTT.

J is TRBJ2-5 and V is TRBV2; 7 positions agree with TRBD1. The J segment lost 3 bases and the V segment lost 3 bases, leaving 1 base of the junction unmatched. Looked up from germline, CDR1 is SNHLY and CDR2 is FYNNEI. The CDR3 has 13 amino acids. As DNA, the CDR3 is TGTGCCAGCAGTGATACAGGGGAAGAGACCCAGTACTTC. This gives the protein CASSDTGEETQYF.

V usage is TRBV4-1 and J usage is TRBJ2-3; a possible D gene is TRBD2 (6 bases). Germline loops: CDR1 MGHRA, CDR2 YSYEKL. Between the trimmed V and J ends, which lost 1 base and 11 bases, there was a span of 19 bases. The CDR3 covers 15 residues. The CDR3 loop reads CASSQVGVGPEGQYF. The CDR3 nucleotides read TGCGCCAGCAGCCAAGTAGGGGTCGGGCCGGAGGGGCAGTATTTT.

In its sample, this clone was seen a few times. This sequence joins TRBV30 and TRBJ1-1; no firm D call. Germline V gene data show CDR1 as GTSNPN and CDR2 as SVGIG (reference sequence). V was clipped by 5 bases and J by 5 bases, with 15 bases between them. The CDR3 is 13 amino acids. The CDR3 DNA sequence: TGTGCCTGGGGCCGACAAGGTCCGACTGAAGCTTTCTTT. It translates to CAWGRQGPTEAFF.

This chain links TRBV19 with TRBJ2-7, with 7 nucleotides matching TRBD1. Losses at the gene ends were 8 bases for V and 6 bases for J; bases not matched to a gene: 4. Looked up from germline, CDR1 is LNHDA and CDR2 is SQIVND (reference sequence). The CDR3 is 11 amino acids. Here the CDR3 reads CASGDRAEQYF. The DNA of the CDR3 is TGTGCCAGTGGAGACAGGGCCGAGCAGTACTTC.

This chain joins TRBV5-1 and TRBJ2-7; tentatively, D is TRBD2 (7 bases). V lost 6 bases and J lost 2, with 15 bases in between. The CDR3 runs 14 residues. The V gene's germline CDR1 is SGHRS and CDR2 YFSETQ. CDR3 region: CASTEGGNAYEQYF. DNA for the CDR3: TGCGCCAGCACCGAGGGGGGGAACGCCTACGAGCAGTACTTC.

The chain uses TRBV14 and TRBJ2-7, with D tentatively TRBD1 (6 bases). The germline V and J ends were trimmed by 3 bases and 4 bases, with 7 bases remaining between them. Germline lookup yields CDR1 SGHDN and CDR2 FVKESK. The CDR3 extends over 12 amino acids. The CDR3 DNA sequence: TGTGCCAGCAGCCACACAGGGTACGAGCAGTACTTC. Its protein is CASSHTGYEQYF.